This TCR beta chain was documented in a study of blood T cells in healthy people across ages. A note on this clonotype: At one end, the junction sequence differs from germline, possibly due to a read error.

It was with a sample-barcoded 5' primer and a J-beta primer mix that a second PCR of about 7 to 12 cycles was run. Via MiXCR, TCRdb re-called the 5' RACE reads, giving one row per CDR3 protein. This table holds 1.5 million to 2 million distinct CDR3 sequences, 28% found once. Germline V gene data show CDR1 as WNHNN and CDR2 as SYGVQD (reference sequence). CDR3 length equals 15 residues. V usage is TRBV10-1 and J usage is TRBJ2-1; the D gene is possibly TRBD2 (5 bases). This TCR came from a woman younger than 45 in good health. Sequenced input: blood. The CDR3 protein is CAGSEAGRTIDEQFF. CDR3 nucleotide sequence: TGCGCCGGCAGTGAGGCGGGTCGTACCATCGATGAGCAGTTCTTC.